This TCR beta chain was observed in a study of cytomegalovirus exposure and HLA in healthy donors. About this clone: The antigen remains undetermined.

V was pared by 2 bases and J by 1 base, with 27 bases between. The length of the CDR3 is 20 residues. CDR1 and CDR2 (germline): SGHRS, YFSETQ. Findings and caveats of the study: The authors confirmed in vitro that three CMV-associated chains were specific for CMV antigens. Most TCR sequences were uncommon, yet certain public TCRs appeared in many donors. The study designated 150 to 200 TCR beta chains cytomegalovirus-associated.

Profiled with immunoSEQ multiplex PCR; TCRdb holds only in-frame clones, not every one. The sample lists about 98,000 clones, over 75% occurring once. The origin of this receptor is a man between 18 and 35 years old in good health and CMV-seropositive. Specimen: PBMCs. The chain uses TRBV5-1 and TRBJ2-5; the D gene is possibly TRBD2 (7 bases). CDR3 DNA: TGCGCCAGCAGCTTTCCGAGCGAAGGGGGGGAAGGAGGCCCCCAAGAGACCCAGTACTTC. This codes for CASSFPSEGGEGGPQETQYF.